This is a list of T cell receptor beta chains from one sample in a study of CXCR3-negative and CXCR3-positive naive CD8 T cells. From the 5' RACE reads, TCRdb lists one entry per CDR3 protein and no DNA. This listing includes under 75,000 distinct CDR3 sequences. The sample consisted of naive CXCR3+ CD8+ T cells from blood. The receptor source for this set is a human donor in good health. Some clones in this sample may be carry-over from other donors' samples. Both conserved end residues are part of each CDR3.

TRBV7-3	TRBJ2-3	CASSFRPDTQYF
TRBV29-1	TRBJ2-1	CSGEAGVSYNEQFF
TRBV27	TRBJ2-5	CASSLYNQETQYF
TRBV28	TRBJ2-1	CASSLVTGLWEQFF
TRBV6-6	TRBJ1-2	CATVGTAHYGYTF
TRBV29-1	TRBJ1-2	CSVEETGVNYGYTF
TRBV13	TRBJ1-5	CASSLGRGVQPQHF
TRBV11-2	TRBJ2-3	CASSLERGRGRQDTQYF
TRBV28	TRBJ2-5	CASSFDPSTQYF
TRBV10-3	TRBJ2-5	CAISEGSNRGRETQYF
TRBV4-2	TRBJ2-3	CASSQVGGTPSTDTQYF
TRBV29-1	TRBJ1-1	CSVDAGNTKAFF
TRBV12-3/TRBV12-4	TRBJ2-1	CASSFRTSGGGDEQFF
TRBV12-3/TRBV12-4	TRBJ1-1	CASGTGARTEAFF
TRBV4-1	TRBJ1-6	CASSQVSQRYNSPLHF
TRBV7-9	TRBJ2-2	CASSLSTGELFF
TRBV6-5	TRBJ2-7	CASSPPTGGFGEQYF
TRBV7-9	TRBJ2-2	CASSPLPSLNTGELFF
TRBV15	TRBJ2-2	CATSNSPQNTGELFF
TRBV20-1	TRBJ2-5	CSAYLPGLAGGTQETQYF
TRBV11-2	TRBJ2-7	CASSLGGREAYEQYF
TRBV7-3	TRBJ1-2	CASSSGQFYGYTF
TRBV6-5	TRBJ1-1	CASSTFRRTEAFF
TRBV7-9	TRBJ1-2	CASSIPDLEGAQGYTF
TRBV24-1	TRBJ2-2	CATSDWDRYGGELFF
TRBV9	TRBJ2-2	CASSFPGHQNTGELFF
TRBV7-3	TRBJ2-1	CASSLAVYNEQFF
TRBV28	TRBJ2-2	CASSAWGRNTGELFF
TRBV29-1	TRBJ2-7	CSVEDPGTETYEQYF
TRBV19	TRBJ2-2	CASTMGQATGELFF
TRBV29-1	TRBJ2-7	CSTSDSNYEQYF
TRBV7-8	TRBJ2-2	CASSLSSGGANTGELFF
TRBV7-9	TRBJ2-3	CAAPFGTDTQYF
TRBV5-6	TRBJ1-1	CASSPGAANTEAFF
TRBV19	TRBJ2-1	CASSIVGRRLHNEQFF
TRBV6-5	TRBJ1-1	CASSFGGPNTEAFF